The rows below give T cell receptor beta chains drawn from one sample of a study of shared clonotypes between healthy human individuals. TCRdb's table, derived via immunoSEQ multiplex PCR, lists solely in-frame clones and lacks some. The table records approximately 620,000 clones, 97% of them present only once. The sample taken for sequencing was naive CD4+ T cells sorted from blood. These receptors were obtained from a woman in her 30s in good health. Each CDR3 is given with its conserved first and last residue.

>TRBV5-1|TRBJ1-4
CASSPQGATNEKLFF
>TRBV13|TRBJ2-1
CASSPSGRAFLINEQFF
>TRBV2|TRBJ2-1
CASSVSGNYEQFF
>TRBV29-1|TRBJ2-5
CSAVRTSAPGTQYF
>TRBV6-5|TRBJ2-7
CASSQGHLYEQYF
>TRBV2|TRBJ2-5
CASRAAQETQYF
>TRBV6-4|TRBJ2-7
CASSDPRVGQGTLISYEQYF
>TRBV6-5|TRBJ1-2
CASSYGGTGYGYTF
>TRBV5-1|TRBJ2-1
CASSLVVEVEQFF
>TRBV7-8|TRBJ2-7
CASSLVDGRYAEQYF
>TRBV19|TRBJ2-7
CASQYLWTPISYEQYF
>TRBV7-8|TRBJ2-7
CASSPDRSGRQQYF
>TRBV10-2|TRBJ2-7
CASSEWGSGLAFHEQYF
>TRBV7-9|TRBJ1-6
CASSPGALARSPLHF
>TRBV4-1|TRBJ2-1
CASSPLAGGPGEQFF
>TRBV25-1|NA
CASSDGTSGSTSYEQYF